This TCR beta chain comes out of a study of response to subunit inactivated influenza vaccine. General observations from the study: After each seasonal influenza vaccination, few new T cells are recruited, the authors suggested.

V gave up 4 bases and J gave up 4 bases, with 14 bases separating them. Germline V CDR1 and CDR2: MNHEY, SMNVEV (reference sequence). This CDR3 comprises 15 residues. Remarks on this clonotype: Its antigen is currently unknown.

TCRdb analysed the RT-PCR reads with MiXCR anew, one entry per CDR3 protein. Of more than 450,000 distinct CDR3 sequences listed, around 8% were seen once; the top ten hold around 13%. V gene TRBV27 combines with J gene TRBJ2-1; D is possibly TRBD1 or TRBD2 (5 bases each). The sequencing used PBMCs from blood, collected 23 to 25 months after vaccination. This TCR came from a man aged 50-75 years who received an inactivated influenza vaccine. The CDR3 DNA follows: TGTGCCAGCAGTTCGGCCGGGACCCGATACAATGAGCAGTTCTTC. Its protein product is CASSSAGTRYNEQFF.